Listed here is a single TCR beta chain. Antigen: not known. Produced via immunoSEQ multiplex PCR; TCRdb's table is partial and in-frame only. Here the sample spans about 50,000 clones, roughly 73% being singletons. This entry comes from a study of memory CD4+ T cells and cytomegalovirus serostatus. Study-level findings and limits: Each of 65 to 75 CMV-associated TCRbeta sequences occurred in one to five individuals.

The sort gate was single viable CD3+CD4+CD8-CD45RO+ cells for memory CD4+ T cells. The sequencing input was memory CD4+ T cells from blood. The sequence came from an adult in good health and CMV-seronegative.

The CDR3 coding sequence is TGTGCCAGCAGCAGCTTCGGGACCGGGTACAATGAGCAGTTCTTC. Translating gives CASSSFGTGYNEQFF. J is TRBJ2-1 and V is TRBV7-9, with D tentatively TRBD1 or TRBD2 (5 bases each). The CDR3 contains 15 residues. V was pared by 5 bases and J by 4 bases, with 15 bases between. Germline CDR1 reads SEHNR; CDR2 reads FQNEAQ (reference sequence).